This paragraph reports one T cell receptor beta chain. What it binds is unknown. This specimen belongs to a study of identical twins. Findings and caveats of the study: Insertions were fewer in abundant cord blood beta clonotypes, whereas memory repertoires showed none of this pattern.

Unique molecular identifiers were present on the cDNA, which also gained a universal primer site by template switching. In TCRdb, the 5' RACE reads were re-called with MiXCR into one record per CDR3 protein. The data hold fewer than 550,000 distinct CDR3 sequences, with approximately 16% observed a single time. Germline lookup yields CDR1 SEHNR and CDR2 FQNEAQ (reference sequence). The V and J ends lost 4 bases and 7 bases, in that order; junction bases with no gene match: 6. The CDR3 loop spans 13 amino acids. These data were also reused for a study on yellow fever vaccine responses in identical twins.

Sequencing input: CD4+ T cells sorted from blood. The chain has TRBV7-9 and TRBJ1-1; 7 nucleotides agree with TRBD1. The receptor comes from a woman under 30 in good health. In DNA form, the CDR3 reads TGTGCCAGCAGCTCACTCTGGACAGGTGAAGCTTTCTTT. Protein product: CASSSLWTGEAFF.